This is a list of T cell receptor beta chains from one sample in a study of T cell changes during pregnancy in multiple sclerosis. Repertoires were generated with immunoSEQ multiplex PCR, while TCRdb's copy carries only in-frame clones and drops some. The data hold around 65,000 clones, with 92% observed a single time. This material consisted of peripheral blood, taken in the second trimester of pregnancy. The receptors were sampled from a female donor in good health, enrolled as a control in a pregnancy study. The CDR3 runs from the conserved cysteine through the conserved F or W. The D gene is left open where the match is weak. The size of a clone is reported for some rows only, either as once, few or many, or as a class for expanded clones.

V gene,clone size,D gene,J gene,CDR3 DNA,CDR3 protein
TRBV10-1,-,TRBD1,TRBJ1-2,TGCGCCAGGGACAGGGGGCCACTGGAATATGGCTACACCTTC,CARDRGPLEYGYTF
TRBV21-1,-,-,TRBJ2-7,TGTGCCAGCAGCGATAGTCGAAGTGTAACCTACTACGAGCAGTACTTC,CASSDSRSVTYYEQYF
TRBV18,-,-,TRBJ2-2,TGTGCCAGCTCACCACCCGGGAACACCGGGGAGCTGTTTTTT,CASSPPGNTGELFF
TRBV29-1,-,TRBD2,TRBJ2-3,TGCAGCGTTGATGACAGCGGGGCGGCAGATACGCAGTATTTT,CSVDDSGAADTQYF
TRBV5-1,-,-,TRBJ2-1,TGCGCCAGCAGCGTTGACAGACCTTACAATGAGCAGTTCTTC,CASSVDRPYNEQFF
TRBV18,-,-,TRBJ2-5,TGTGCCAGCTCAATGGGGCGTGATGAGACCCAGTACTTC,CASSMGRDETQYF
TRBV15,-,-,TRBJ2-3,TGTGCCACCAGGGTGCCGGGGAACACAGATACGCAGTATTTT,CATRVPGNTDTQYF
TRBV15,-,-,TRBJ2-7,TGTGCCACCAGCACCCCAAGGGGGGACAGGCAGTACTTC,CATSTPRGDRQYF
TRBV10-3,-,-,TRBJ2-6,TGTGCCATCAGTGAGTCGGAGGGGTCTGGGGCCAACGTCCTGACTTTC,CAISESEGSGANVLTF
TRBV9,-,-,TRBJ2-7,TGTGCCAGCAGCGTAGCGCCTAAATTCCACGAGCAGTACTTC,CASSVAPKFHEQYF
TRBV18,-,TRBD2,TRBJ2-1,TGTGCCAGCTCACCCCAAGGGACTAGCGCCAGGAATGAGCAGTTCTTC,CASSPQGTSARNEQFF
TRBV5-1,-,TRBD2,TRBJ2-1,TGCGCCAGCAGCTTGATCCTGGGGCGGGGGAACAATGAGCAGTTCTTC,CASSLILGRGNNEQFF
TRBV15,-,TRBD1,TRBJ1-1,TGTGCCACCAGCAGACGGACAGGATTGAACACTGAAGCTTTCTTT,CATSRRTGLNTEAFF
TRBV2,-,TRBD1,TRBJ1-5,TGTGCCAGCACAGGACAGGGCAATCAGCCCCAGCATTTT,CASTGQGNQPQHF
TRBV2,-,-,TRBJ1-1,TGTGCCAGGGGACAACTGAACACTGAAGCTTTCTTT,CARGQLNTEAFF
TRBV4-2,-,TRBD2,TRBJ2-3,TGTGCCAGCAGGCGAGCCTCCACCTCTAGCGGGAGCTTCACAGATACGCAGTATTTT,CASRRASTSSGSFTDTQYF
TRBV9,-,TRBD2,TRBJ2-3,TGTGCCAGCAGCGCTAGCGGGACCACACTAAGCACAGATACGCAGTATTTT,CASSASGTTLSTDTQYF
TRBV27,-,TRBD1,TRBJ2-3,TGTGCCAGCAGGGGGACAGTTCTAGATACGCAGTATTTT,CASRGTVLDTQYF
TRBV6-5,few,-,TRBJ1-1,TGTGCCAGCAGGCTCGAGCAGGGGATGGCTTTCTTT,CASRLEQGMAFF
TRBV11-2,-,-,TRBJ1-1,TGTGCCAGCAGCTCGACAGCCGTAGGCACTGAAGCTTTCTTT,CASSSTAVGTEAFF